This T cell receptor (beta chain) came from a study of radiotherapy plus CTLA-4 blockade in lung cancer. Regarding the study as a whole: Early blood T cell clone changes and increased post-radiation serum interferon-beta were reportedly the strongest response predictors.

TCRdb's table, derived via immunoSEQ multiplex PCR, lists solely in-frame clones and lacks some. The sample has approximately 95,000 clones, roughly four fifths seen once; the top ten hold about 3.5%. Comments on this clone: Its antigen is unknown.

The germline gives CDR1 MRHNA, CDR2 SNTAGT. The J segment lost 8 bases and the V segment lost 10 bases, leaving 17 bases of the junction unmatched. The CDR3 contains 16 residues. The TCR sequence derives from a human donor with non-small cell lung cancer who had a partial response to radiotherapy plus ipilimumab. Source: peripheral blood, taken from a patient treated with radiotherapy plus ipilimumab. The chain couples TRBV6-4 to TRBJ1-2; 12 positions match TRBD1. CDR3 bases: TGTGCCACCTACCGACGGTCCTCCGGGACAGGGGGCGGCTACACCTTC. Encoded protein: CATYRRSSGTGGGYTF.